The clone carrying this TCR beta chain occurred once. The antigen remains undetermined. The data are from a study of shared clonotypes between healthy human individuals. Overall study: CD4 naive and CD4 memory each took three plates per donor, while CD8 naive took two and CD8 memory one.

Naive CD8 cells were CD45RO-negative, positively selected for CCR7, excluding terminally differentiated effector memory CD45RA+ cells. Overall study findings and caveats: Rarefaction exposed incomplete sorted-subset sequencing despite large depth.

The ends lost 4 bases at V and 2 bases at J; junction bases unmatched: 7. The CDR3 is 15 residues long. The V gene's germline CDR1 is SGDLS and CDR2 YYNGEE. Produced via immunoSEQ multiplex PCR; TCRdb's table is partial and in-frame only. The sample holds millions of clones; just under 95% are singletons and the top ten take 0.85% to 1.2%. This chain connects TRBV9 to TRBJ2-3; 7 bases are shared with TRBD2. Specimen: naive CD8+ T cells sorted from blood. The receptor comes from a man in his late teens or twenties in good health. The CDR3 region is CASSSDGRTTDTQYF. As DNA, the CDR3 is TGTGCCAGCAGCTCAGACGGGAGGACCACAGATACGCAGTATTTT. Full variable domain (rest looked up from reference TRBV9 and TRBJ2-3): DSGVTQTPKHLITATGQRVTLRCSPRSGDLSVYWYQQSLDQGLQFLIQYYNGEERAKGNILERFSAQQFPDLHSELNLSSLELGDSALYFCASSSDGRTTDTQYFGPGTRLTVL.